This T cell receptor (beta chain) was found in a study of a mutant IDH1 vaccine in newly diagnosed glioma. Study-wide context: Vaccine dosing followed radiotherapy by 4-6 weeks, or accompanied temozolomide cycles. Treated patients, approximately 60% male and approximately 38% female, averaged roughly 40 years of age. Patients got radiotherapy, temozolomide, or both beforehand, and most got both.

A note on this clone: Its antigen is as yet unknown.

The sample's time point: week 11, during vaccination. Topical imiquimod accompanied each vaccine dose, which consisted of 300 ug of mutant IDH1 20-mer peptide. Findings and limits, study-wide: Pseudoprogression appeared unlinked to shifts in leading peripheral T cell clonotypes.

This CDR3 has 15 amino acids. From germline, CDR1 is MNHNY and CDR2 SVGAGI (reference sequence). The J segment lost 5 bases and the V segment lost 3 bases, leaving 6 bases of the junction unmatched. The assay was immunoSEQ multiplex PCR, and TCRdb's table has in-frame clones only and misses some. The sample consists of about 40,000 clones, roughly 84% of them appearing once. The chain joins TRBV6-6 to TRBJ2-1; TRBD2 aligns across 8 bases. The receptor's source is a man aged 40-55 years with glioma. Material: PBMCs, obtained from a glioma patient whose treatment included an IDH1 peptide vaccine. CDR3 sequence reads: CASSYRAGGHNEQFF. As DNA, the CDR3 is TGTGCCAGCAGTTATCGGGCGGGGGGCCACAATGAGCAGTTCTTC.